This TCR beta chain was recorded in a study of blood T cell repertoires in COVID-19. Study in general: There were acute and convalescent COVID-19 samples, and they came from the United States, Italy and Spain. PBMCs, B-cell-depleted T cells, or T cells provided the cDNA or gDNA that made up the material.

The table came from immunoSEQ multiplex PCR; TCRdb's copy has only in-frame clones and leaves some out. The sample has 400,000 to 450,000 clones, more than 80% seen once; the top ten hold roughly 1.4%. The CDR3 has 13 residues. Trimming removed 5 bases at V and 3 bases at J, with 10 bases between. Germline assignment: CDR1 SGHVS and CDR2 FQNEAQ. The receptor was isolated from a woman aged 30 to 39 with active or convalescent COVID-19. Specimen: peripheral blood. This chain connects TRBV7-8 to TRBJ1-1; perhaps TRBD1 as D (6 bases). CDR3 nucleotides: TGTGCCAGCAGCATATCAGGGGACACTGAAGCTTTCTTT. It is translated as CASSISGDTEAFF.